What follows is one TCR beta chain and its context. What it binds is unknown. The PCR contained 60 Vbeta and 13 Jbeta primers. Method: immunoSEQ multiplex PCR; TCRdb's copy keeps in-frame clones and lacks some. The table has 150,000 to 200,000 clones, around four fifths seen once. In germline, CDR1 is SGHNT, CDR2 YENEEA. V lost 4 bases and J lost 5; bases outside the gene matches: 5. The CDR3 extends over 15 amino acids. The data were taken from a study of cytomegalovirus exposure and HLA in healthy donors. Whole-study context: Previous work identified 90 million to 130 million unique TCR beta sequences from about 179 million T cells. Overall study findings and caveats: Previously analyzed data showed that most TCR beta V segments were productive at a frequency of about 87% or about 30%. Associated with cytomegalovirus, according to the listing, were about 160 TCR beta chains.

All donors participated as healthy donors of bone marrow. The V and J genes are TRBV11-3 and TRBJ2-1; 10 nucleotides agree with TRBD2. Sequencing input: PBMCs. This TCR derives from a woman between 45 and 65 years old in good health and CMV-seropositive. As DNA, the CDR3 is TGTGCCAGCAGCTATAGCGGGGGGCCGAACAATGAGCAGTTCTTC. Its translation is CASSYSGGPNNEQFF.